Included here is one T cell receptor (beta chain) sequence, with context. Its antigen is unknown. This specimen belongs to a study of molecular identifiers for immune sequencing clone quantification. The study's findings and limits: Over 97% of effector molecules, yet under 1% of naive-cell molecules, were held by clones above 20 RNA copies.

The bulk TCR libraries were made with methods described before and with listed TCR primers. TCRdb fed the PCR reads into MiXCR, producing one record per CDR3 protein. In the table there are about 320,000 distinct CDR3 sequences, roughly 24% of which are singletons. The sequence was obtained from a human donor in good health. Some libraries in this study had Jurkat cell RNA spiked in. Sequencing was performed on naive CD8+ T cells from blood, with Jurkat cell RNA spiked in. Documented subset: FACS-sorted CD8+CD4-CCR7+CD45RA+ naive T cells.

DNA of the CDR3: TGTGCCAGCAGCTTAACGGTTGAGAATGAGCAGTTCTTC. Amino acids: CASSLTVENEQFF. The chain combines TRBV7-2 with TRBJ2-1, with D uncertain. Deletions cut 2 bases from V and 7 bases from J, with 9 bases between. The germline CDR1 and CDR2 sequences are SGHTA and FQGNSA. The CDR3 runs to 13 residues.